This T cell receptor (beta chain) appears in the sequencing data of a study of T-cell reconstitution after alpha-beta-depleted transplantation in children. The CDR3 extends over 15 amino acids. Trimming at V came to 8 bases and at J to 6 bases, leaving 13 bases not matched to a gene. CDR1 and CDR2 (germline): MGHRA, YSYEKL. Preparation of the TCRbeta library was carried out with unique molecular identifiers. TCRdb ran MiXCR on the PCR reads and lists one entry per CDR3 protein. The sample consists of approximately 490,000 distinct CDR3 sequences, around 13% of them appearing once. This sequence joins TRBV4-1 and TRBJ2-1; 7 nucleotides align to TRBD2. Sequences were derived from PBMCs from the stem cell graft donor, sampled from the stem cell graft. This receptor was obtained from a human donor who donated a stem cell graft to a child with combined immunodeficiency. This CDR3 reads CASSIAAGVGNEQFF. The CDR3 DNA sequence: TGCGCCAGCTCAATAGCGGCGGGAGTGGGCAATGAGCAGTTCTTC.